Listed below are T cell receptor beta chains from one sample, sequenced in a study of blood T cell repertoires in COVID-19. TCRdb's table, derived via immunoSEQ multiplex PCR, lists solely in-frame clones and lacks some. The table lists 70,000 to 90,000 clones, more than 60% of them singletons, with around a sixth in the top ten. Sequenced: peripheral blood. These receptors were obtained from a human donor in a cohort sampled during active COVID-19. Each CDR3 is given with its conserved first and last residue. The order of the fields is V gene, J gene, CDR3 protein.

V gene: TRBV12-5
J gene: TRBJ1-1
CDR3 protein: CASGFGTGEGTEAFF

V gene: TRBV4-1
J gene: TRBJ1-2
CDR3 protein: CATRGGADGYTF

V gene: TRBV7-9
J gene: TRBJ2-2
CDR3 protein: CASSHRGGNTGELFF

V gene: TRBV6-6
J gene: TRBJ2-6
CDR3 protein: CASIVSSGANVLTF

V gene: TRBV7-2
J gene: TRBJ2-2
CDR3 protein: CASSLGWRLATTGELFF

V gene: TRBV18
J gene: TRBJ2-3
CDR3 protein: CASSTGSWAAGTDTQYF

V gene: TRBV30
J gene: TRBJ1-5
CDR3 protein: CAWSAGTGHQPQHF

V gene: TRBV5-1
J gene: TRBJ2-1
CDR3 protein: CASSPGGPYNEQFF

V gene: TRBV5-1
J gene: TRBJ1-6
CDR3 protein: CASRQGKGSPLHF

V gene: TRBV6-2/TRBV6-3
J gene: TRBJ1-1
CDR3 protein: CASSLQGVVTEAFF

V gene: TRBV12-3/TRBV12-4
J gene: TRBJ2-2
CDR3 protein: CASLRQGSGELFF

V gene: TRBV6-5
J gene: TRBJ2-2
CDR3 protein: CASSPGGEAGELFF

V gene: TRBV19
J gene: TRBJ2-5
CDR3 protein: CASSTPPDLQETQYF

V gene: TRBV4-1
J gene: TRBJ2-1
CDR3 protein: CASSPDRYNEQFF

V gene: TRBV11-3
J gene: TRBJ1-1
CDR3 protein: CASSFSTGPTEAFF

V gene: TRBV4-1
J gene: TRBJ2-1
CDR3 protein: CASSQEGGEQFF

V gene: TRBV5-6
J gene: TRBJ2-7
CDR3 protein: CASSQAGWVTRGEQYF

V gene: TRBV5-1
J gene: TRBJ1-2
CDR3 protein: CASSGREGGGYTF

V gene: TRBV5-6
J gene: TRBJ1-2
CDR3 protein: CASSLERGTNYGYTF

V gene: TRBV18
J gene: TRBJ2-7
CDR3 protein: CASSILPGDSTYEQYF

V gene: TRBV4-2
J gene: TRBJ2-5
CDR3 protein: CASSQDGLAGAESSETQYF

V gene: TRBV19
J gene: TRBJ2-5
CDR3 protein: CASSAWTGDETQYF

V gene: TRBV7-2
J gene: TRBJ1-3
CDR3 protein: CASMPSLLSGNTIYF

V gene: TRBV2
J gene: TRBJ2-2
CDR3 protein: CASSETGSSTGELFF

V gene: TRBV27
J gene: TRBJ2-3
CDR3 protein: CASSWEGSGTDTQYF

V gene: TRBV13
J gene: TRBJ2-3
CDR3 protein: CASSLVAPSGYADTQYF

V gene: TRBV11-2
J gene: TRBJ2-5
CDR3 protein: CASSPAGTAQYF

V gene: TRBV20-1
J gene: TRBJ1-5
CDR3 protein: CSASRRDREAVNQPQHF

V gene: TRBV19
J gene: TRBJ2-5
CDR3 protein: CASSMDWVETQYF

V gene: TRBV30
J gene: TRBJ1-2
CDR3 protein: CAWSDGQGIFFF

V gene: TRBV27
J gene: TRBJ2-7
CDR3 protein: CASSFIGATKPYEQYF

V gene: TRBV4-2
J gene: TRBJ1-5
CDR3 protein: CASSQEGQGDQPQHF

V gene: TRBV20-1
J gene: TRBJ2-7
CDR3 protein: CSASKGQGYEQYF

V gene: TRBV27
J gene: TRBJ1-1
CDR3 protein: CASSPTGAEAFF

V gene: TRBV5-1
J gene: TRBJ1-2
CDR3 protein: CASSMTGIAGYTF

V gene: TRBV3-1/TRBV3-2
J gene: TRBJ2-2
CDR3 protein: CASSQEAGTGELFF

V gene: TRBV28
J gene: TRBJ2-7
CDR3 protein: CASSLGQGGEQYF

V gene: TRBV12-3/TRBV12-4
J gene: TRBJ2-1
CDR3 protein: CASSFGGDNEQFF

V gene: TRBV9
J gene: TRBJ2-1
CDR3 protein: CASSVEAGGIGNEQFF

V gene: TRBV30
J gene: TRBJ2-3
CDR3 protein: CAWSGMGHGPTDTQYF

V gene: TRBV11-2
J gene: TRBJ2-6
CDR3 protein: CASTSAGANVLTF

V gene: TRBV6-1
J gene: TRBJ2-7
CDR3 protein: CASSETGKRYEQYF

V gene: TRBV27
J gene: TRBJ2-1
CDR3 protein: CASSSLTDRIGPYNEQFF

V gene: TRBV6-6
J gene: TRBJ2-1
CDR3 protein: CASRLSGGPYNEQFF

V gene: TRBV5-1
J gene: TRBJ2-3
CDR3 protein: CASSSGQTADTQYF

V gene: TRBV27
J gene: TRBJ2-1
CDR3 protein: CASSSLAASSYNEQFF

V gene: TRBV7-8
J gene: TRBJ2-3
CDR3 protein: CASSLVRTDTQYF

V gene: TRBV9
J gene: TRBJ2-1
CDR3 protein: CASSLSGQRSYNEQFF

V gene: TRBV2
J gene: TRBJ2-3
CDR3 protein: CASKSAGRYTDTQYF

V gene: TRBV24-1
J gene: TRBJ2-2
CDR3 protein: CATSVASTGELFF

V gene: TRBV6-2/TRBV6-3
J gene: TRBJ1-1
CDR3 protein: CASSYSIEKAFF

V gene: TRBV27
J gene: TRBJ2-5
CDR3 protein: CASSLRDRVGETQYF

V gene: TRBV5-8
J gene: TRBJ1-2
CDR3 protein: CASTHLGAWDYGYTF

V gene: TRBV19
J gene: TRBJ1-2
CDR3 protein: CASSIETGANYGYTF